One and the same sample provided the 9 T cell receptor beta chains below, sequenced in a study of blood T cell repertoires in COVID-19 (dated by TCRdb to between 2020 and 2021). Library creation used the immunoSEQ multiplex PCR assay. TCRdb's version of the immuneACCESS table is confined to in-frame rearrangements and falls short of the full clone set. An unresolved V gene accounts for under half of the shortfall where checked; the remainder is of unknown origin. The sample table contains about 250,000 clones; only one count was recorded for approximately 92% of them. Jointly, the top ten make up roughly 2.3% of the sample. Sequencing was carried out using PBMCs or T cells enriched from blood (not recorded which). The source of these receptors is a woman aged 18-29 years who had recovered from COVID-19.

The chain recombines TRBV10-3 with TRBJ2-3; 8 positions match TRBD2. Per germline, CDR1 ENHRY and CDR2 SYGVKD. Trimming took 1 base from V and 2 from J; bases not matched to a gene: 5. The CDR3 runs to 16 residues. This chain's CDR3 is CAISEYGGGTTDTQYF. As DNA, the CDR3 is TGTGCCATCAGTGAGTACGGCGGGGGGACCACAGATACGCAGTATTTT.

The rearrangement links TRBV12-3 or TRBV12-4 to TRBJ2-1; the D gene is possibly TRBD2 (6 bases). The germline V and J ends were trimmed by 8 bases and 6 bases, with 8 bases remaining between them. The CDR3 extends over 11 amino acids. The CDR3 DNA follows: TGTGCCAGCTCGGGACTCAATGAGCAGTTCTTC. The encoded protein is CASSGLNEQFF.

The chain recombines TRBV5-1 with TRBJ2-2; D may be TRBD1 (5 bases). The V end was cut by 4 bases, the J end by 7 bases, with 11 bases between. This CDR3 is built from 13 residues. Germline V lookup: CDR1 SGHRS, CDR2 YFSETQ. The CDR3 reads CASSPTGDGELFF. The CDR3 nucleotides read TGCGCCAGCAGCCCCACAGGAGACGGGGAGCTGTTTTTT.

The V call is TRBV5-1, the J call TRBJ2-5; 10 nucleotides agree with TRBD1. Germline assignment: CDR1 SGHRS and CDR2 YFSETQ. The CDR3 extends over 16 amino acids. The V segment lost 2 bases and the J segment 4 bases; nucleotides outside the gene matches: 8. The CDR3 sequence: CASSFPKGTGAETQYF. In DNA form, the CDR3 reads TGCGCCAGCAGCTTTCCCAAAGGGACAGGGGCAGAGACCCAGTACTTC.

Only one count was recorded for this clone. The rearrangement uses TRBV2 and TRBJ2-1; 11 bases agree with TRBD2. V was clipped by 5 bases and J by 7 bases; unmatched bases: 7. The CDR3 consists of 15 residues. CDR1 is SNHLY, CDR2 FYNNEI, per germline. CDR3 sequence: CASSRLAGSLNEQFF. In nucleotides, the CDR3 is TGTGCCAGCAGTCGACTAGCGGGGAGCCTGAATGAGCAGTTCTTC.

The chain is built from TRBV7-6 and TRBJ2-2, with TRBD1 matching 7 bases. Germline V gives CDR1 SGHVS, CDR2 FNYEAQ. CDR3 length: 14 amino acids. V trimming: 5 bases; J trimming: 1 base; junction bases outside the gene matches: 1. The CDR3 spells CASSGTVNTGELFF. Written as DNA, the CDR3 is TGTGCCAGCAGCGGGACAGTGAACACCGGGGAGCTGTTTTTT.

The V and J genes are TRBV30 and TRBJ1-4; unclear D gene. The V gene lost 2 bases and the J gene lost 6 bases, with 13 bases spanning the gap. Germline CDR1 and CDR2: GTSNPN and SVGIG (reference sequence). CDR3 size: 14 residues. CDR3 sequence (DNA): TGTGCCTGGAGTCCCAAAGTCTACGATGAAAAACTGTTTTTT. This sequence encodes CAWSPKVYDEKLFF.

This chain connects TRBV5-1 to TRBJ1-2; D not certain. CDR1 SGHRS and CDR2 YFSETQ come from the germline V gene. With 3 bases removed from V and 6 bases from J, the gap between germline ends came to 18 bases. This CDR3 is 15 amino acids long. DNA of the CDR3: TGCGCCAGCAGCTGGTTCGGGAGGGATATCGATGGCTACACCTTC. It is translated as CASSWFGRDIDGYTF.

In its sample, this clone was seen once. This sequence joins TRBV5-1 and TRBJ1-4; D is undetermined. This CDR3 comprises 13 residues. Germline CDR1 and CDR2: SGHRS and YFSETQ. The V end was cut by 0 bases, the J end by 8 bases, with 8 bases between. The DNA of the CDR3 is TGCGCCAGCAGCTTGGAAGGAGCCGAAAAACTGTTTTTT. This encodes CASSLEGAEKLFF. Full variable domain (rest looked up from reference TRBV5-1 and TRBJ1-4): KAGVTQTPRYLIKTRGQQVTLSCSPISGHRSVSWYQQTPGQGLQFLFEYFSETQRNKGNFPGRFSGRQFSNSRSEMNVSTLELGDSALYLCASSLEGAEKLFFGSGTQLSVL.